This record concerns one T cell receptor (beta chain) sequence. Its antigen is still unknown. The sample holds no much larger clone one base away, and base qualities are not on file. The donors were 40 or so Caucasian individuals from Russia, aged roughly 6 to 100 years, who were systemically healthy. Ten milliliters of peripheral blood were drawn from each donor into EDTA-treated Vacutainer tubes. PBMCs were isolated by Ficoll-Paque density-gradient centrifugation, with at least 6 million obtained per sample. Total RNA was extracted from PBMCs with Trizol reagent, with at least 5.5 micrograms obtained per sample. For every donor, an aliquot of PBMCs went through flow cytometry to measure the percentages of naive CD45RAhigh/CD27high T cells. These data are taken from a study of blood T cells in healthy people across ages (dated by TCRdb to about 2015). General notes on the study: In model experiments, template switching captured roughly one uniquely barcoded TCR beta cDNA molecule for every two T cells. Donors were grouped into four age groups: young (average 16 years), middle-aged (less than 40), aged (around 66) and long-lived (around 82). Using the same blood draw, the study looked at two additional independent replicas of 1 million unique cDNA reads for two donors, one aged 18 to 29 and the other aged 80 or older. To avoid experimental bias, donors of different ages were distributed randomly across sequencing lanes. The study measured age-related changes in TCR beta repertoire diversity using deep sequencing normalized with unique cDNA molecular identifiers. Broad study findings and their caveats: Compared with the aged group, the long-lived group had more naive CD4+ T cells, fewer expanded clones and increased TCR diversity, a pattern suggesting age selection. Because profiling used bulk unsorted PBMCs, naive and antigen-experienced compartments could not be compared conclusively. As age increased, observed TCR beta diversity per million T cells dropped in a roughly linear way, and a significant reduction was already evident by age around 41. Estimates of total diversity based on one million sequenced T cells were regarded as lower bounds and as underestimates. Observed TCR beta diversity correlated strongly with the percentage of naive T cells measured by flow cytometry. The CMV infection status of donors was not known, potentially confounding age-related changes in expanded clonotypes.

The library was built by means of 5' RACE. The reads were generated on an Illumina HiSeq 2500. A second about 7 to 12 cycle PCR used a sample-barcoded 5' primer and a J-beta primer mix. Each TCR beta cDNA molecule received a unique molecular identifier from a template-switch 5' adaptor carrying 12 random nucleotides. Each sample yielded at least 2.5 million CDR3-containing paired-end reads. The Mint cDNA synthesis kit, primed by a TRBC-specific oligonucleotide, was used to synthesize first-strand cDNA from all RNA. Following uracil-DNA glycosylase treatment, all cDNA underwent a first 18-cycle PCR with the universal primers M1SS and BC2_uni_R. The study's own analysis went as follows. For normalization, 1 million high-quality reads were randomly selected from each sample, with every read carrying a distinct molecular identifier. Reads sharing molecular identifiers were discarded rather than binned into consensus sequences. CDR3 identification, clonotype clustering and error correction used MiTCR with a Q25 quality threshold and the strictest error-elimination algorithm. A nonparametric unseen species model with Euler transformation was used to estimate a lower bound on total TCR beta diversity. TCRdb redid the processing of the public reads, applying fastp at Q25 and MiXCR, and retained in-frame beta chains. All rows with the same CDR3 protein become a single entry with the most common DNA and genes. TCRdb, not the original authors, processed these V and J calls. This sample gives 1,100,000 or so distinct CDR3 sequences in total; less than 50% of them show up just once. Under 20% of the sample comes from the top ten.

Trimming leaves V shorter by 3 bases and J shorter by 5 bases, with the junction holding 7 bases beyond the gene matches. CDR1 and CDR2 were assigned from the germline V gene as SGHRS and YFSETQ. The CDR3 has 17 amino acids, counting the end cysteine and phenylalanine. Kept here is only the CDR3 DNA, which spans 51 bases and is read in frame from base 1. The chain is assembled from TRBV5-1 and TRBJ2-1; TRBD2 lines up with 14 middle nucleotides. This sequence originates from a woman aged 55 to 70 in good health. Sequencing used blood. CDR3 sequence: CASSYGTSGSVDNEQFF. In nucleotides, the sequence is TGCGCCAGCAGCTATGGGACTAGCGGGAGTGTCGACAATGAGCAGTTCTTC.